Listed below are T cell receptor beta chains from one sample, sequenced in a study of cytomegalovirus exposure and HLA in healthy donors. Repertoires were generated with immunoSEQ multiplex PCR, while TCRdb's copy carries only in-frame clones and drops some. Its table lists roughly 120,000 clones. Sequenced sample: PBMCs. These receptors were taken from a man between 18 and 29 years old in good health and CMV-seronegative. CDR3s include the opening cysteine and the closing phenylalanine or tryptophan. D genes are given only for firm matches.

v_call	d_call	j_call	cdr3_aa	cdr3_nt
TRBV15	NA	TRBJ1-4	CATSRVAPVYEKLFF	TGTGCCACCAGCAGAGTCGCCCCAGTCTATGAAAAACTGTTTTTT
TRBV29-1	NA	TRBJ1-1	CSWHKEGVNTEAFF	TGCAGCTGGCACAAGGAGGGTGTGAACACTGAAGCTTTCTTT
TRBV6-5	NA	TRBJ1-1	CASSFRQYTEAFF	TGTGCCAGCAGTTTTCGACAGTACACTGAAGCTTTCTTT
TRBV27	TRBD2	TRBJ2-7	CASSLAGGEGFYEQYF	TGTGCCAGCAGCCTGGCCGGAGGGGAGGGCTTTTACGAGCAGTACTTC
TRBV4-1	TRBD2	TRBJ2-3	CASSLIAGGVDTQYF	TGCGCCAGCAGCCTTATAGCGGGAGGGGTAGATACGCAGTATTTT
TRBV7-2	NA	TRBJ2-2	CASRQTGAGGELFF	TGTGCCAGCAGACAAACAGGGGCGGGGGGGGAGCTGTTTTTT
TRBV28	NA	TRBJ2-7	CASSRRGYEQYF	TGTGCCAGCAGTCGAAGGGGATACGAGCAGTACTTC
TRBV6-5	NA	TRBJ2-5	CASSLLGEETQYF	TGTGCCAGCAGCCTCCTAGGGGAAGAGACCCAGTACTTC
TRBV29-1	NA	TRBJ1-1	CSVRGLMNTEAFF	TGCAGCGTGCGGGGTCTCATGAACACTGAAGCTTTCTTT
TRBV7-2	NA	TRBJ2-7	CASSLVQLYEQYF	TGTGCCAGCAGCTTAGTACAGCTATACGAGCAGTACTTC
TRBV5-1	TRBD1	TRBJ1-4	CASSLSTGGNEKLFF	TGCGCCAGCAGCTTGAGTACAGGGGGTAATGAAAAACTGTTTTTT
TRBV27	NA	TRBJ1-1	CASRSDRIMNTEAFF	TGTGCCAGCAGATCCGACAGAATAATGAACACTGAAGCTTTCTTT
TRBV30	TRBD2	TRBJ2-1	CAWSVGLAGDEQFF	TGTGCCTGGAGTGTTGGGCTAGCGGGAGATGAGCAGTTCTTC
TRBV2	TRBD1	TRBJ1-2	CASSDRGSVGYTF	TGTGCCAGCAGTGACAGGGGGTCTGTTGGCTACACCTTC
TRBV7-2	TRBD1	TRBJ2-7	CASSFDRGSEQYF	TGTGCCAGCAGCTTCGACAGGGGATCCGAGCAGTACTTC
TRBV7-7	NA	TRBJ2-7	CASSFRLGYEQYF	TGTGCTAGCAGCTTCCGACTGGGCTACGAGCAGTACTTC
TRBV15	TRBD2	TRBJ2-1	CATSPPGLAGGNEQFF	TGTGCCACCAGCCCACCGGGACTAGCGGGAGGCAATGAGCAGTTCTTC